The 32 T cell receptor beta chains in this list originate from one sample, sequenced in a study of T cell responses to AZD1222 COVID-19 vaccine. Using immunoSEQ multiplex PCR, the repertoire was profiled, and TCRdb retains in-frame clones only, with some absent. The sample holds 110,000 or so clones, around 90% seen once. Source: peripheral blood, taken 28 days after the second AZD1222 dose. The receptors were gathered from an adult who received the AZD1222 COVID-19 vaccine.

The chain links TRBV5-6 to TRBJ2-3; D is undetermined. The CDR3 extends over 16 amino acids. Trimming took off 1 base at V and 0 bases at J, with 12 bases between the two ends. CDR1 and CDR2 from the germline V gene are SGHDT and YYEEEE. The CDR3 coding sequence is TGTGCCAGCAGCTTGCCCCGGACCTTCAGCACAGATACGCAGTATTTT. This gives the protein CASSLPRTFSTDTQYF.

This chain links TRBV3-1 (or the pseudogene TRBV3-2) with TRBJ1-2; D may be TRBD1 (5 bases). This CDR3 spans 12 amino acids. The V gene lost 4 bases and the J gene lost 4 bases, with 7 bases spanning the gap. Germline V gene sequence: CDR1 LGHDT, CDR2 YNNKEL (reference sequence). As DNA, the CDR3 is TGTGCCAGCAGCCCCGGGGCCTATGGCTACACCTTC. Encoded protein: CASSPGAYGYTF.

J is TRBJ1-1 and V is TRBV15; D call uncertain. Germline assignment: CDR1 LNHNV and CDR2 YYDKDF (reference sequence). This CDR3 is 12 amino acids long. Trimming cost V 5 bases and J 7 bases, with 11 bases left between them. CDR3 region: CATSAAADEAFF. For the CDR3, the DNA is TGTGCCACCAGCGCGGCGGCGGATGAAGCTTTCTTT.

The gene calls are TRBV19 and TRBJ2-7, with D hard to call. In germline, CDR1 is LNHDA, CDR2 SQIVND (reference sequence). V gave up 3 bases and J gave up 2 bases, with 23 bases separating them. This CDR3 is built from 18 residues. The CDR3 loop is CASSMAGSLYGDPYEQYF. The CDR3 region has the DNA TGTGCCAGTAGTATGGCCGGGTCCCTTTACGGCGACCCCTACGAGCAGTACTTC.

This chain connects TRBV7-3 to TRBJ2-1, with 12 bases identical to TRBD2. The V and J ends lost 4 bases and 4 bases, in that order; junction bases with no gene match: 2. The CDR3 has 15 residues. The germline CDR1 and CDR2 sequences are SGHTA and FQGTGA. The CDR3 here is CASSSLAGGYNEQFF. CDR3 coding DNA: TGTGCCAGCAGCTCCCTAGCGGGGGGGTACAATGAGCAGTTCTTC.

This clone showed up just a few times. The rearrangement joins TRBV6-5 to TRBJ2-7; 8 bases map to TRBD2. Germline V gene sequence: CDR1 MNHEY, CDR2 SVGAGI. V shed 0 bases and J 4 bases; nucleotides not matched to a gene: 8. This CDR3 region has 16 residues. The CDR3, as DNA: TGTGCCAGCAGTTACTCCCCAGCGGGGGAAATTTACGAGCAGTACTTC. Protein sequence: CASSYSPAGEIYEQYF.

The CDR3 coding sequence is TGTGCCAGCAGCTTCCGGCAGGGGAATGAAAAACTGTTTTTT. Translating it yields CASSFRQGNEKLFF. This rearrangement joins TRBV7-9 to TRBJ1-4, with a possible D match to TRBD1 (6 bases). This CDR3 spans 14 amino acids. Per germline, CDR1 SEHNR and CDR2 FQNEAQ (reference sequence). Trimming stripped 3 bases from V and 5 bases from J, with 10 bases between.

The V gene is TRBV28, the J gene TRBJ2-2; D gene unclear. This CDR3 contains 12 residues. V was cut by 7 bases and J by 2 bases, with 5 bases left in between. Per germline, CDR1 MDHEN and CDR2 SYDVKM. The CDR3 DNA follows: TGTGCCAGCAAGTTAAACACCGGGGAGCTGTTTTTT. It codes for CASKLNTGELFF.

The chain employs TRBV30 and TRBJ1-2; possible D gene TRBD1, 5 bases. V lost 0 bases to trimming and J lost 6 bases, with 17 bases between them. Germline V gene lookup returns CDR1 GTSNPN and CDR2 SVGIG (reference sequence). This CDR3 spans 15 amino acids. The CDR3 reads CAWSVGDSLFHGYTF. The DNA for the CDR3 is TGTGCCTGGAGTGTAGGGGACTCACTATTCCATGGCTACACCTTC.

The V and J genes are TRBV4-2 and TRBJ2-5, with TRBD2 matching over 14 bases. The CDR3 is 16 residues long. With V trimmed by 1 base and J by 4 bases, 2 bases remained unmatched. Per the germline V gene, CDR1 is LGHNA and CDR2 is YNFKEQ. This chain's CDR3 is CASSQVTSGRGETQYF. The CDR3 region has the DNA TGTGCCAGCAGCCAAGTGACTAGCGGGAGGGGAGAGACCCAGTACTTC.

V is TRBV24-1 and J is TRBJ2-1, with D unclear. The ends were cut back, 4 bases at V and 7 bases at J, with 22 bases in the middle. Germline V gene lookup returns CDR1 KGHDR and CDR2 SFDVKD. CDR3 length equals 17 residues. The CDR3 region is CATSDHYRVGLGNEQFF. The DNA of the CDR3 is TGTGCCACCAGTGACCATTACAGAGTTGGGTTGGGGAATGAGCAGTTCTTC.

The chain employs TRBV4-1 and TRBJ1-4; 10 nucleotides match TRBD1. With 1 base clipped from V and 7 bases from J, the junction kept 6 bases outside the gene matches. The germline V gene has CDR1 MGHRA and CDR2 YSYEKL. This CDR3 contains 16 residues. Written as DNA, the CDR3 is TGCGCCAGCAGCCAAGTCGGGCGGGACAGGGGTGAAAAACTGTTTTTT. Translation: CASSQVGRDRGEKLFF.

The gene calls are TRBV4-1 and TRBJ2-3; no definite D call. Germline assignment: CDR1 MGHRA and CDR2 YSYEKL. V lost 0 bases and J 6 bases, leaving 13 bases between the germline ends. This CDR3 is built from 15 residues. DNA for the CDR3: TGCGCCAGCAGCCAAGATCGGAGCGCCCTGGATACGCAGTATTTT. Translating gives CASSQDRSALDTQYF.

This chain joins TRBV10-3 and TRBJ2-3, with TRBD1 as a possible D gene (6 bases). Between the trimmed V and J ends, which lost 4 bases and 0 bases, there was a span of 11 bases. The CDR3 covers 15 residues. CDR1 is ENHRY and CDR2 is SYGVKD in the germline V gene. CDR3 nucleotide sequence: TGTGCCATCAGTGGAGCAGGGACAAGCACAGATACGCAGTATTTT. Amino acid sequence: CAISGAGTSTDTQYF.

This CDR3 is CASSQVLLSGNTIYF. CDR3 nucleotide sequence: TGTGCCAGCAGCCAAGTCCTCCTCTCTGGAAACACCATATATTTT. This rearrangement joins TRBV3-1 (or the pseudogene TRBV3-2) to TRBJ1-3; D gene uncertain. Germline V gene data show CDR1 as LGHDT and CDR2 as YNNKEL (reference sequence). Between the trimmed V and J ends, which lost 1 base and 0 bases, there was a span of 7 bases. The CDR3 runs to 15 residues.

The chain employs TRBV7-6 and TRBJ2-1; perhaps D is TRBD1 or TRBD2 (8 bases each). This CDR3 has 17 amino acids. Trimming removed 10 bases from V and 3 bases from J, with 25 bases in between. CDR1 and CDR2 (germline): SGHVS, FNYEAQ. The CDR3 is CATGGTGPTSGYNEQFF. CDR3 bases: TGTGCCACCGGAGGGACAGGTCCAACTAGCGGCTACAATGAGCAGTTCTTC.

This clone has a single count. J is TRBJ2-7 and V is TRBV19; the D is unclear. The V end was cut by 5 bases, the J end by 2 bases, with 10 bases between. This CDR3 spans 13 amino acids. The V gene's germline CDR1 is LNHDA and CDR2 SQIVND (reference sequence). This chain's CDR3 is CASSYGRTYEQYF. In DNA, the CDR3 is TGTGCCAGTAGTTACGGCAGAACCTACGAGCAGTACTTC.

V gene TRBV28 combines with J gene TRBJ2-5, with TRBD1 matching 8 bases. CDR3 length: 14 residues. Germline V CDR1 and CDR2: MDHEN, SYDVKM. Trimming cost V 7 bases and J 2 bases; bases outside gene matches: 6. CDR3 residues: CASNLQGVQETQYF. CDR3 bases: TGTGCCAGCAATCTACAGGGGGTTCAAGAGACCCAGTACTTC.

This clone was recorded only once. The chain employs TRBV30 and TRBJ2-7; tentatively, D is TRBD2 (5 bases). Germline loops: CDR1 GTSNPN, CDR2 SVGIG (reference sequence). Deletions cut 3 bases from V and 3 bases from J, with 12 bases between. The CDR3 spans 13 residues. CDR3 DNA sequence: TGTGCCTGGAGACGGAGCGGAGTCTACGAGCAGTACTTC. Translating it yields CAWRRSGVYEQYF.

This rearrangement joins TRBV5-4 to TRBJ1-1, with no clear D. The CDR3 spans 14 residues. V was cut by 1 base and J by 0 bases, with 7 bases left in between. Germline V CDR1 and CDR2: SGHNT, YYREEE (reference sequence). CDR3 protein: CASSLIPLNTEAFF. CDR3 bases: TGTGCCAGCAGCTTGATTCCGCTGAACACTGAAGCTTTCTTT.

The gene calls are TRBV4-3 and TRBJ1-6; no reliable D call. The CDR3 covers 16 residues. Deletions cut 0 bases from V and 9 bases from J, with 15 bases between. Per germline, CDR1 LGHNA and CDR2 YSLEER. For the CDR3, the DNA is TGCGCCAGCAGCCAAGAATGGGGTGAGGTTGGTTCACCCCTCCACTTT. Translation: CASSQEWGEVGSPLHF.

This chain connects TRBV7-2 to TRBJ1-3; 9 bases agree with TRBD1. Looked up from germline, CDR1 is SGHTA and CDR2 is FQGNSA. The ends lost 2 bases at V and 0 bases at J; junction bases unmatched: 8. The CDR3 covers 18 residues. The CDR3 is CASSLSGQGMISGNTIYF. The CDR3 DNA is TGTGCCAGCAGCTTATCCGGACAGGGGATGATCTCTGGAAACACCATATATTTT.

The chain carries TRBV15 and TRBJ2-7; D is perhaps TRBD1 or TRBD2 (6 bases each). V shed 0 bases and J shed 0 bases, with 15 bases lying between them. The germline V gene has CDR1 LNHNV and CDR2 YYDKDF (reference sequence). The CDR3 runs 17 residues. The CDR3 nucleotides are TGTGCCACCAGCAGAGATAACCAAGGGGGGAGCTCCTACGAGCAGTACTTC. Its protein product is CATSRDNQGGSSYEQYF.

This clone was counted once. V usage is TRBV5-4 and J usage is TRBJ2-1; TRBD2 matches 12 bases. The CDR3 sequence is 19 residues long. Trimming cost V 0 bases and J 0 bases; bases outside gene matches: 7. Germline loops: CDR1 SGHNT, CDR2 YYREEE (reference sequence). CDR3 sequence reads: CASSLGTSGIPSSYNEQFF. The CDR3 coding sequence is TGTGCCAGCAGCTTGGGGACTAGCGGGATTCCCAGCTCCTACAATGAGCAGTTCTTC.

Concerning this clone: Germline and junction disagree at one end, which may indicate a read error. The chain employs TRBV7-7 and TRBJ2-5, with TRBD2 matching over 7 bases. This CDR3 is 15 amino acids long. Germline V lookup: CDR1 SSHAT, CDR2 FNYEAQ (reference sequence). The CDR3 loop is CASSLVASGQETQYF. CDR3 nucleotide sequence: TGTGCTAGCAGCTTAGTAGCTAGCGGCCAAGAGACCCAGTACTTC.

The rearrangement links TRBV12-3 or TRBV12-4 to TRBJ1-1, with D unclear. V lost 10 bases to trimming and J lost 5 bases, with 17 bases between them. The CDR3 is 13 residues long. CDR3 DNA: TGTGCCACCTCCCAGTGGGTGGATACTGAAGCTTTCTTT. Translation: CATSQWVDTEAFF.

V is TRBV28 and J is TRBJ1-2, with D possibly being TRBD1 (5 bases). The V end was cut by 8 bases, the J end by 0 bases, with 13 bases between. Germline CDR1 reads MDHEN; CDR2 reads SYDVKM. CDR3 length: 14 residues. CDR3 sequence: CASGRDPTNYGYTF. The CDR3 bases are TGTGCCAGCGGCAGGGATCCAACTAACTATGGCTACACCTTC.

This chain joins TRBV7-9 and TRBJ2-7; perhaps TRBD1 as D (5 bases). This CDR3 spans 16 amino acids. In germline, CDR1 is SEHNR, CDR2 FQNEAQ (reference sequence). V was pared by 1 base and J by 1 base, with 14 bases between. Here the CDR3 reads CASSLVLGRGSYEQYF. In DNA, the CDR3 is TGTGCCAGCAGCTTAGTTCTGGGAAGGGGATCCTACGAGCAGTACTTC.

The rearrangement joins TRBV5-6 to TRBJ1-1; D ambiguous. From germline, CDR1 is SGHDT and CDR2 YYEEEE. The CDR3 is made up of 13 amino acids. Trimming shortened V by 0 bases and J by 6 bases, and 9 bases separated the two germline ends. The DNA for the CDR3 is TGTGCCAGCAGCTTGGTAGACCGGTCTGAAGCTTTCTTT. It yields the protein CASSLVDRSEAFF.

The chain carries TRBV12-3 or TRBV12-4 and TRBJ1-1; D gene uncertain. Trimming pared 7 bases from V and 7 bases from J, leaving 13 bases between. The CDR3 extends over 12 amino acids. Written as DNA, the CDR3 is TGTGCCAGCACCATACTGACGGATGAAGCTTTCTTT. It codes for CASTILTDEAFF.

The chain uses TRBV5-1 and TRBJ2-5; tentatively, D is TRBD1 or TRBD2 (7 bases each). The CDR3 contains 15 residues. Germline V lookup: CDR1 SGHRS, CDR2 YFSETQ. Deletions cut 4 bases from V and 6 bases from J, with 19 bases between. In DNA, the CDR3 is TGCGCCAGCAGCCGGGGAGGGGGCGAGGGACAGACCCAGTACTTC. Residues: CASSRGGGEGQTQYF.

V usage is TRBV20-1 and J usage is TRBJ2-5; D might be TRBD1 (6 bases). This CDR3 spans 15 amino acids. Germline loops: CDR1 DFQATT, CDR2 SNEGSKA (reference sequence). V lost 3 bases to trimming and J lost 0 bases, with 14 bases between them. For the CDR3, the DNA is TGCAGTGCTAGTGGCCACCGGGACAACCAAGAGACCCAGTACTTC. It codes for CSASGHRDNQETQYF.